Listed below are T cell receptor beta chains from one sample, sequenced in a study of T cell responses to AZD1222 COVID-19 vaccine. The method was immunoSEQ multiplex PCR; TCRdb's version includes in-frame clones alone and lacks a portion of them. The sample consists of some 200,000 clones, roughly 94% of them appearing once. The material sequenced was peripheral blood, taken 28 days after the second dose of the MenACWY control vaccine. These receptors came from an adult who received the MenACWY meningococcal vaccine as a control. CDR3s include the opening cysteine and the closing phenylalanine or tryptophan. The order of the fields is D gene, V gene, J gene, CDR3 DNA, CDR3 protein. The D gene is left open where the match is weak.

D gene: TRBD2
V gene: TRBV9
J gene: TRBJ2-1
CDR3 DNA: TGTGCCAGCAGCGCAGCGGCGGGGGGAAATGAGCAGTTCTTC
CDR3 protein: CASSAAAGGNEQFF

D gene: NA
V gene: TRBV12-3/TRBV12-4
J gene: TRBJ1-1
CDR3 DNA: TGTGCCAGCAGTCAGGGTCGAACTGAAGCTTTCTTT
CDR3 protein: CASSQGRTEAFF

D gene: NA
V gene: TRBV27
J gene: TRBJ2-1
CDR3 DNA: TGTGCCAGCAGTTTTTTGGTCCAGGGAATCTACAATGAGCAGTTCTTC
CDR3 protein: CASSFLVQGIYNEQFF

D gene: TRBD1
V gene: TRBV7-9
J gene: TRBJ2-2
CDR3 DNA: TGTGCCAGCAGCCCCACAGGGGCGAACACCGGGGAGCTGTTTTTT
CDR3 protein: CASSPTGANTGELFF

D gene: TRBD2
V gene: TRBV9
J gene: TRBJ2-5
CDR3 DNA: TGTGCCAGCAGCGTAGAAGGGACTAGCGTGGGCACCCAGTACTTC
CDR3 protein: CASSVEGTSVGTQYF

D gene: NA
V gene: TRBV27
J gene: TRBJ2-7
CDR3 DNA: TGTGCCAGCAGTAGAGCAGGCCAGAACGAGCAGTACTTC
CDR3 protein: CASSRAGQNEQYF

D gene: NA
V gene: TRBV7-9
J gene: TRBJ1-3
CDR3 DNA: TGTGCCAGCAGGAATCCTGCGCGCAGGGGCTATGGAAACACCATATATTTT
CDR3 protein: CASRNPARRGYGNTIYF

D gene: NA
V gene: TRBV18
J gene: TRBJ2-7
CDR3 DNA: TGTGCCAGCTCACTCGGCGGAAACTACGAGCAGTACTTC
CDR3 protein: CASSLGGNYEQYF

D gene: TRBD1
V gene: TRBV30
J gene: TRBJ2-7
CDR3 DNA: TGTGCCTGGAGCGACAGGGTGGCCTACGAGCAGTACTTC
CDR3 protein: CAWSDRVAYEQYF

D gene: NA
V gene: TRBV4-1
J gene: TRBJ1-5
CDR3 DNA: TGCGCCAGCAGCCAGGGGGCTATAAATCAGCCCCAGCATTTT
CDR3 protein: CASSQGAINQPQHF